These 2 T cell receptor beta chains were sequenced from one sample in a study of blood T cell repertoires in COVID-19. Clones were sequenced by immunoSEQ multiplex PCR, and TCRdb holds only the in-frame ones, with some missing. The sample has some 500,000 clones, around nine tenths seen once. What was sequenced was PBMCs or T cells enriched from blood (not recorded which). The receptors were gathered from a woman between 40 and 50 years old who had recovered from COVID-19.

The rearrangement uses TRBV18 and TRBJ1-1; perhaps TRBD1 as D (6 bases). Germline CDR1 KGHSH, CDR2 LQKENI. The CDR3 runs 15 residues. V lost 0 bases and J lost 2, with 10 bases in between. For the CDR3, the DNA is TGTGCCAGCTCACCACCGGCCAGGGGTAACACTGAAGCTTTCTTT. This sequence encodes CASSPPARGNTEAFF.

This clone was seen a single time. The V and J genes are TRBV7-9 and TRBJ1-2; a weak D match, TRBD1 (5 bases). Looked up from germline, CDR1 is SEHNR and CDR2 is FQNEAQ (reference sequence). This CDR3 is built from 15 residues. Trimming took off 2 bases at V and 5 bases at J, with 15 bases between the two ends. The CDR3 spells CASSLTQAGSYGYTF. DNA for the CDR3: TGTGCCAGCAGCTTAACCCAAGCAGGGTCATATGGCTACACCTTC.